Listed below are T cell receptor beta chains from one sample, sequenced in a study of a mutant IDH1 vaccine in newly diagnosed glioma. The assay was immunoSEQ multiplex PCR, and TCRdb's table has in-frame clones only and misses some. Of 10,000 to 15,000 clones in the sample, roughly 72% were seen once. The antigens these receptors bind are not known. The sequenced sample was PBMCs, obtained from a glioma patient whose treatment included an IDH1 peptide vaccine. The source of these receptors is a woman aged 40 to 50 with glioma. Each CDR3 is given with its conserved first and last residue. Fields, in order: V gene, J gene, CDR3 protein.

TRBV5-5	TRBJ2-7	CASSFGATFYEQYF
TRBV4-1	TRBJ2-7	CASSQEAREWGEQYF
TRBV29-1	TRBJ2-2	CSVGERTFGELFF
TRBV28	TRBJ2-7	CASSFMGSYEQYF
TRBV7-9	TRBJ2-1	CASSNPSGKQFF
TRBV27	TRBJ1-5	CASSSNRQSNQPQHF
TRBV15	TRBJ1-4	CATREGYNEKLFF
TRBV4-3	TRBJ2-6	CASSQEWGANVLTF
TRBV5-6	TRBJ2-5	CASEGPQETQYF
TRBV7-9	TRBJ1-2	CASSFLQGPLYGYTF
TRBV5-6	TRBJ2-1	CASSLEYNEQFF
TRBV7-2	TRBJ2-1	CASSSMGGGPKNEQFF
TRBV7-8	TRBJ2-7	CASSLTGTHEQYF
TRBV28	TRBJ2-2	CASSTSGELFF
TRBV5-1	TRBJ2-7	CASSRDRDFGEQYF
TRBV5-1	TRBJ1-1	CASSLVGTGVSMNTEAFF
TRBV27	TRBJ2-1	CASSLRGLALDEQFF
TRBV2	-	CASSEDISMYEQYF
TRBV5-4	TRBJ2-3	CASSLVSGGAGTDTQYF
TRBV19	TRBJ2-5	CASSGEGLAGVGETQYF
TRBV30	TRBJ2-1	CAWSVGDRPNNEQFF
TRBV2	TRBJ1-4	CASRSRVSGESSLKLFF
TRBV7-2	TRBJ2-2	CASSATGTIRGELFF
TRBV10-3	TRBJ2-5	CAISESREETQYF
TRBV15	TRBJ2-5	CATSRGFEGETQYF
TRBV7-3	TRBJ2-1	CASSSSGRAHEQFF
TRBV21-1	TRBJ2-1	CASSKDGLAGPRNEQFF
TRBV10-1	TRBJ1-1	CASMGTAIEAFF
TRBV4-3	TRBJ1-2	CASSQDGGSLLGYTF
TRBV25-1	TRBJ2-1	CASRKTESSYNEQFF
TRBV6-6	TRBJ1-4	CASIGTRGEKLFF
TRBV19	TRBJ2-2	CASSTRTGHPGELFF
TRBV12-5	TRBJ2-7	CASGLVRSGRTYEQYF
TRBV20-1	TRBJ1-2	CSARQNYGYTF
TRBV14	TRBJ2-5	CASSRWTSGRQETQYF
TRBV7-9	TRBJ1-1	CASSRAGNTEAFF
TRBV7-9	TRBJ2-3	CASSQATRFATQYF
TRBV28	TRBJ2-1	CASGLLRADEQFF
TRBV7-9	TRBJ2-7	CASALGWGIRHEQYF
TRBV5-1	TRBJ1-1	CASSADRALEAFF
TRBV29-1	TRBJ2-2	CSVYSSSSTTGELFF
TRBV7-2	TRBJ1-3	CASRRISGNTIYF
TRBV29-1	TRBJ2-3	CSVDTPPGQEGSSDTQYF
TRBV19	TRBJ1-2	CASSMLTDSNYGYTF